A selection of T cell receptor beta chains follows, all from one sample in a study of untreated major depressive disorder. Data came from immunoSEQ multiplex PCR; TCRdb stores just in-frame clones and leaves some out. The data show approximately 13,000 clones, with over 80% seen just once and approximately 1.7% held by the top ten. Source material: CD4+ T cells from PBMCs. These receptors were obtained from a woman aged 30 to 39 with major depressive disorder. Each CDR3 is given with its conserved first and last residue. Each record gives: D gene, V gene, J gene, clone size, CDR3 DNA, CDR3 protein. A D gene is named only where the DNA matches it firmly. Size is omitted from some rows. Given values are once, few, many or a class for expanded clones.

NA	TRBV27	TRBJ1-1	NA	TGTGCCAGCAGGGCTATGGACACTGAAGCTTTCTTT	CASRAMDTEAFF
TRBD1	TRBV29-1	TRBJ1-2	NA	TGCAGCGTTGTCGGGGCCCGGCGACAGGGGGCGAATTCCTATGGCTACACCTTC	CSVVGARRQGANSYGYTF
NA	TRBV7-6	TRBJ2-1	once	TGTGCCAGCAGCCCCCTCCGGGGCTCCTACAATGAGCAGTTCTTC	CASSPLRGSYNEQFF
TRBD1	TRBV2	TRBJ2-7	NA	TGTGCCAGCGGCCGGGACAGGGGGAGATACGAGCAGTACTTC	CASGRDRGRYEQYF
NA	TRBV4-1	TRBJ1-1	once	TGCGCCAGCAGGGGGCCCCTACTGAACACTGAAGCTTTCTTT	CASRGPLLNTEAFF
TRBD1	TRBV2	TRBJ1-5	NA	TGTGCCAGCAGTGGAGGGACAGCAAATCAGCCCCAGCATTTT	CASSGGTANQPQHF
NA	TRBV25-1	TRBJ2-1	NA	TGTGCCAGCAGTCCTAACTTATACAATGAGCAGTTCTTC	CASSPNLYNEQFF
NA	TRBV30	TRBJ2-6	NA	TGTGCCTGGAGTGTTTTCGCTAGATTGGAGTCCGGGGCCAACGTCCTGACTTTC	CAWSVFARLESGANVLTF
TRBD1	TRBV14	TRBJ1-2	NA	TGTGCCAGCAGCCAAGACCGGGACAGGGCCCCCTATGGCTACACCTTC	CASSQDRDRAPYGYTF
TRBD1	TRBV11-2	TRBJ2-7	NA	TGTGCCAGCAGCCGGGACAGGGGCTACGAGCAGTACTTC	CASSRDRGYEQYF
NA	TRBV30	TRBJ1-2	NA	TGTGCCTGCTACGAACCAGAGGGGTATAACTATGGCTACACCTTC	CACYEPEGYNYGYTF
NA	TRBV2	TRBJ2-3	once	TGTGCCAGCAGCAGCACAGATACGCAGTATTTT	CASSSTDTQYF
NA	TRBV11-2	TRBJ1-2	NA	TGTGCCAGCAGCTTAGACCTGATCTATGGCTACACCTTC	CASSLDLIYGYTF
TRBD1	TRBV5-1	TRBJ2-6	NA	TGCGCCAGCGGGACAGGGCGCTCTGGGGCCAACGTCCTGACTTTC	CASGTGRSGANVLTF
NA	TRBV2	TRBJ1-2	few	TGTGCCAGCGAAGAGCAATATGGCTACACCTTC	CASEEQYGYTF
NA	TRBV14	TRBJ1-2	NA	TGTGCCAGCAGCCAAGACTGGCAGGGGAGAGATGGCTACACCTTC	CASSQDWQGRDGYTF
NA	TRBV29-1	TRBJ2-6	NA	TGCAGCGTTGAAGGGCGCGACCCCTCTGGGGCCAACGTCCTGACTTTC	CSVEGRDPSGANVLTF
TRBD1	TRBV5-6	TRBJ1-1	NA	TGTGCCAGCAGCTTGTTTGGACAGGGAAGGCCTGAAGCTTTCTTT	CASSLFGQGRPEAFF
NA	TRBV5-4	TRBJ2-7	NA	TGTGCCAGCAGCTTAAGGGGGCTAGCGGGTAACGAGCAGTACTTC	CASSLRGLAGNEQYF
NA	TRBV25-1	TRBJ1-1	NA	TGTGCCAGCAGTGACCTTGTTCGGCCTAGTGAAGCTTTCTTT	CASSDLVRPSEAFF
NA	TRBV2	TRBJ1-2	NA	TGTGCCAGCAGTGAGGGAGCAGTTTATGGCTACACCTTC	CASSEGAVYGYTF
NA	TRBV6-5	TRBJ1-1	NA	TGTGCCAGCAGTTACCGCGACAGATTAGCTGAAGCTTTCTTT	CASSYRDRLAEAFF
NA	TRBV29-1	TRBJ1-1	NA	TGCAGCGTTGACGTGGGGGGGATTGAAGCTTTCTTT	CSVDVGGIEAFF
TRBD1	TRBV29-1	TRBJ1-2	NA	TGCATCACGCTAGGACAGGGCCATGGCTACACCTTC	CITLGQGHGYTF
NA	TRBV6-1	TRBJ2-1	NA	TGTGCCAGCAGCCTTTGGGTGGGGCCTTACAATGAGCAGTTCTTC	CASSLWVGPYNEQFF
NA	TRBV7-2	TRBJ1-5	NA	TGTGCCAGCAGCTTAGTTGCGGGCGGATTTCAGCCCCAGCATTTT	CASSLVAGGFQPQHF
NA	TRBV30	TRBJ2-2	NA	TGTGCCTGGAGAGTTGGCCGGGGCGGGGAGCTGTTTTTT	CAWRVGRGGELFF
NA	TRBV7-2	TRBJ1-2	NA	TGTGCCAGCAGCTTAGAGCTCCTGGGGAGATATGGCTACACCTTC	CASSLELLGRYGYTF
NA	TRBV4-3	TRBJ2-7	NA	TGCGCCAGCAGCCAAGATGAGCGGAGGGGCAGGGGCGAGCAGTACTTC	CASSQDERRGRGEQYF
TRBD2	TRBV7-9	TRBJ2-1	NA	TGTGCCAGCAGCTCCGGACTAGCATTGGGATACAATGAGCAGTTCTTC	CASSSGLALGYNEQFF
NA	TRBV6-6	TRBJ2-3	NA	TGTGCCAGCAGCCCTCCCCGCGGCGCTAGCACAGATACGCAGTATTTT	CASSPPRGASTDTQYF
NA	TRBV19	TRBJ1-1	NA	TGTGCCAGTAGCCACCCCCGGGACCGCCCGACTACAATGAACACTGAAGCTTTCTTT	CASSHPRDRPTTMNTEAFF
TRBD1	TRBV19	TRBJ2-2	NA	TGTGCCAGTAGTCGGACAGGGGTGAGGGGGGAGCTGTTTTTT	CASSRTGVRGELFF
NA	TRBV6-1	TRBJ2-5	NA	TGTGCCAGCAGTGTCTACGGGAAGGGGTACCAAGAGACCCAGTACTTC	CASSVYGKGYQETQYF
TRBD1	TRBV6-5	TRBJ1-5	NA	TGTGCCAGCAGTTACACTCAGGGGGCAGATCAGCCCCAGCATTTT	CASSYTQGADQPQHF
NA	TRBV19	TRBJ1-5	NA	TGTGCCAGCCGTCTCGGAGGGATTTTCAATCAGCCCCAGCATTTT	CASRLGGIFNQPQHF
NA	TRBV5-1	TRBJ2-3	NA	TGCGCCAGCAGCTCCACGGAGCGGCTGGAGGATACGCAGTATTTT	CASSSTERLEDTQYF
NA	TRBV7-8	TRBJ2-7	NA	TGTGCCAGCAGCTTATTGTCTCGGGGAACCTACGAGCAGTACTTC	CASSLLSRGTYEQYF
NA	TRBV19	TRBJ1-5	NA	TGTGCCAGTAGTACGAATACAGGGTTTGGTCAGCCCCAGCATTTT	CASSTNTGFGQPQHF